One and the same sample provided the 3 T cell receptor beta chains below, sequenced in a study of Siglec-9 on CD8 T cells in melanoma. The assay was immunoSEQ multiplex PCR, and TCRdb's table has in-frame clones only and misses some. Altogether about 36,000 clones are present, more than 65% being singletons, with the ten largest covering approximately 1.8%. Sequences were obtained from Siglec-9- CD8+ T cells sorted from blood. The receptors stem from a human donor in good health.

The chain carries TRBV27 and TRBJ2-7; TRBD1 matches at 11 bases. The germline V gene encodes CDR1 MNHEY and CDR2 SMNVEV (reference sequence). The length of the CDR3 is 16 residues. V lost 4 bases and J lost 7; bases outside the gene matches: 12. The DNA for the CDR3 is TGTGCCAGCAGTTCCCTAGGTGGACAGGGGGCTAGTGAGCAGTACTTC. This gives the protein CASSSLGGQGASEQYF.

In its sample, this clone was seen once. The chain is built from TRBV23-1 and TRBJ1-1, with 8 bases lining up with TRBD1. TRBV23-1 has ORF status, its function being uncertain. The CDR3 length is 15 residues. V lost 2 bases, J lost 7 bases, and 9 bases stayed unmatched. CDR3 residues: CASSQQPRDRSEAFF. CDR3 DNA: TGCGCCAGCAGTCAACAGCCAAGGGACAGGAGTGAAGCTTTCTTT.

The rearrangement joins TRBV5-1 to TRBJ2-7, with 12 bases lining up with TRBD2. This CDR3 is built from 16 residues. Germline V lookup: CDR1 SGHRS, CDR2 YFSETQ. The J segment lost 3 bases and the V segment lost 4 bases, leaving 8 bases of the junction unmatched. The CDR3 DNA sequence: TGCGCCAGCAGCGCGGCGACTAGCGGGAGAGTCTACGAGCAGTACTTC. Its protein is CASSAATSGRVYEQYF. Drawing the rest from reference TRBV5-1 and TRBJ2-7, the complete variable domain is KAGVTQTPRYLIKTRGQQVTLSCSPISGHRSVSWYQQTPGQGLQFLFEYFSETQRNKGNFPGRFSGRQFSNSRSEMNVSTLELGDSALYLCASSAATSGRVYEQYFGPGTRLTVT.